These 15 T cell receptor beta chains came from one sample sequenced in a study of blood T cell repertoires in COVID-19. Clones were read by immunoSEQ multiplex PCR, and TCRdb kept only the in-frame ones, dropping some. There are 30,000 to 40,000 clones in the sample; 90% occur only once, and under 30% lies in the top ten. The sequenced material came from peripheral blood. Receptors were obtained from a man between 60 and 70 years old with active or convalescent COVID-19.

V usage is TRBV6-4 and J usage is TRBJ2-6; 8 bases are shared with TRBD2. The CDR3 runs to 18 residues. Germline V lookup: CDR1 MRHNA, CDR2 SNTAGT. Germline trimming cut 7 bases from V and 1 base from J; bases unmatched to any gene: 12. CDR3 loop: CASNQRERASSGANVLTF. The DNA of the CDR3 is TGTGCCAGCAATCAGCGGGAGAGGGCCTCGTCTGGGGCCAACGTCCTGACTTTC.

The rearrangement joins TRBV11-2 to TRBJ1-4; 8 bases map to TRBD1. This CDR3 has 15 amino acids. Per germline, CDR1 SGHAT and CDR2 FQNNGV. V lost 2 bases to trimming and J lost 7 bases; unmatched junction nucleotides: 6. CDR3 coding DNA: TGTGCCAGCAGCTTAACGGGCAGGGGGCGTGAAAAACTGTTTTTT. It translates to CASSLTGRGREKLFF.

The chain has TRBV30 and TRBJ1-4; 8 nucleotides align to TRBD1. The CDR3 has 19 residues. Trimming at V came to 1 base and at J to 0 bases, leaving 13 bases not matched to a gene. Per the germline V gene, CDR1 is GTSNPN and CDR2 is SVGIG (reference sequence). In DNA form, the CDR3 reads TGTGCCTGGAGTGGGGGGACAGGCCATAGGGATGCAACTAATGAAAAACTGTTTTTT. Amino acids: CAWSGGTGHRDATNEKLFF.

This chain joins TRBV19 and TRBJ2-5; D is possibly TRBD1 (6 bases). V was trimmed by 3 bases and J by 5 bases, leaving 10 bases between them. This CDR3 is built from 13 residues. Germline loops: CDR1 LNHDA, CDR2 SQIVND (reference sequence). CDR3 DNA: TGTGCCAGTAGTATCAGGGGTCTGGAGACCCAGTACTTC. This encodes CASSIRGLETQYF. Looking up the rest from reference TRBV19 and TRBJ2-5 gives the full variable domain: DGGITQSPKYLFRKEGQNVTLSCEQNLNHDAMYWYRQDPGQGLRLIYYSQIVNDFQKGDIAEGYSVSREKKESFPLTVTSAQKNPTAFYLCASSIRGLETQYFGPGTRLLVL.

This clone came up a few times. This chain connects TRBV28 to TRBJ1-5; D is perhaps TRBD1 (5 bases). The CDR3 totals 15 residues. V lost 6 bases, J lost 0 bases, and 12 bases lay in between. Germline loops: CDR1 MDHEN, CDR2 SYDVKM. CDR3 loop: CASSSEQASNQPQHF. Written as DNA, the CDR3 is TGTGCCAGCAGCTCTGAACAGGCTAGCAATCAGCCCCAGCATTTT.

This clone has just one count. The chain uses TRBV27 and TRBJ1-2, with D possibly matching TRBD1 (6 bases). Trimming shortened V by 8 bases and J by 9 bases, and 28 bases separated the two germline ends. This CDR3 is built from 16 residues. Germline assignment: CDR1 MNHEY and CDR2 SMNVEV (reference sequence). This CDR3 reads CASVAGGKGGDKSYTF. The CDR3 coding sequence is TGTGCCAGCGTCGCTGGGGGTAAGGGAGGGGACAAGAGCTACACCTTC.

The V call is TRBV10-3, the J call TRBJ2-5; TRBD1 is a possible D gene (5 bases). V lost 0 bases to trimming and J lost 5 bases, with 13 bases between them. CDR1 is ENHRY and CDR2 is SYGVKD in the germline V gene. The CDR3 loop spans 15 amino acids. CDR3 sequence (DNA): TGTGCCATCAGTGAGTCTCCAGGACAAGGCGAGACCCAGTACTTC. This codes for CAISESPGQGETQYF.

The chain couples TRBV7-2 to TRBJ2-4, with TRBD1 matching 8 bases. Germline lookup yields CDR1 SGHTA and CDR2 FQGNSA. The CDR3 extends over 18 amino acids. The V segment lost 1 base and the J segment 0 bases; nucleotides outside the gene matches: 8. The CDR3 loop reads CASSLGDRSRLAKNIQYF. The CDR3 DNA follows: TGTGCCAGCAGCTTAGGGGACAGGAGTAGATTAGCCAAAAACATTCAGTACTTC.

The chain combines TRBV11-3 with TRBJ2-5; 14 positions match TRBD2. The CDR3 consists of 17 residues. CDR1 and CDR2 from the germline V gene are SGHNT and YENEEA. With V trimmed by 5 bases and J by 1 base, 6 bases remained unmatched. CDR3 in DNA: TGTGCCAGCAGCCCCCGACTAGCGGGGGGGACCCAAGAGACCCAGTACTTC. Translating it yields CASSPRLAGGTQETQYF. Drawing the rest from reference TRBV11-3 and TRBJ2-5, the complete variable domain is EAGVVQSPRYKIIEKKQPVAFWCNPISGHNTLYWYLQNLGQGPELLIRYENEEAVDDSQLPKDRFSAERLKGVDSTLKIQPAELGDSAVYLCASSPRLAGGTQETQYFGPGTRLLVL.

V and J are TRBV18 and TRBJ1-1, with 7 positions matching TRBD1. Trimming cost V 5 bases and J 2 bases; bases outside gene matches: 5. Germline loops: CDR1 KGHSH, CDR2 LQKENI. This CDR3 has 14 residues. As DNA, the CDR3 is TGTGCCAGCTCATGGGACAGATATAACACTGAAGCTTTCTTT. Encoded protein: CASSWDRYNTEAFF.

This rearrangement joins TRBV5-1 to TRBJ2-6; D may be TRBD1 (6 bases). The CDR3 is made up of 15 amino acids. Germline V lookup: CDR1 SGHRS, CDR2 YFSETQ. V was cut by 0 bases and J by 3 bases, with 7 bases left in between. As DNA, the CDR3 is TGCGCCAGCAGCTTGGAGGGGGTTGGGGCCAACGTCCTGACTTTC. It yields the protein CASSLEGVGANVLTF.

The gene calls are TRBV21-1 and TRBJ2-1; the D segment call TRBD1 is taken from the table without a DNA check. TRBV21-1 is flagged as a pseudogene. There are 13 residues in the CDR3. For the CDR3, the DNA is TGTGCCAGCATGGGACAGGGGTACAATGAGCAGTTCTTC. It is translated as CASMGQGYNEQFF.

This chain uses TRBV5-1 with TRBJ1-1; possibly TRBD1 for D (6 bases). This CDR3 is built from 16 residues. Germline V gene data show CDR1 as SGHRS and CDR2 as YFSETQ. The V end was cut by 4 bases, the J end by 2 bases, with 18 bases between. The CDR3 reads CASSKTGPQGNTEAFF. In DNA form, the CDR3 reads TGCGCCAGCAGCAAGACGGGCCCACAGGGTAACACTGAAGCTTTCTTT.

The CDR3 is CASSDFGNTNTGELFF. CDR3 DNA sequence: TGTGCCAGCAGTGATTTCGGTAATACGAACACCGGGGAGCTGTTTTTT. J is TRBJ2-2 and V is TRBV25-1, with unresolved D. CDR1 is MGHDK, CDR2 SYGVNS, per germline. V was trimmed by 3 bases and J by 0 bases, leaving 11 bases between them. The CDR3 loop spans 16 amino acids.

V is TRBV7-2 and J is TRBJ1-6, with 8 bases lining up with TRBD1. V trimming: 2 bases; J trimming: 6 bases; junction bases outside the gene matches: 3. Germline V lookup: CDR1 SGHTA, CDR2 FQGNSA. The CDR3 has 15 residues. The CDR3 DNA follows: TGTGCCAGCAGCTTATCAGGGGGCCTTAATTCACCCCTCCACTTT. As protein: CASSLSGGLNSPLHF.